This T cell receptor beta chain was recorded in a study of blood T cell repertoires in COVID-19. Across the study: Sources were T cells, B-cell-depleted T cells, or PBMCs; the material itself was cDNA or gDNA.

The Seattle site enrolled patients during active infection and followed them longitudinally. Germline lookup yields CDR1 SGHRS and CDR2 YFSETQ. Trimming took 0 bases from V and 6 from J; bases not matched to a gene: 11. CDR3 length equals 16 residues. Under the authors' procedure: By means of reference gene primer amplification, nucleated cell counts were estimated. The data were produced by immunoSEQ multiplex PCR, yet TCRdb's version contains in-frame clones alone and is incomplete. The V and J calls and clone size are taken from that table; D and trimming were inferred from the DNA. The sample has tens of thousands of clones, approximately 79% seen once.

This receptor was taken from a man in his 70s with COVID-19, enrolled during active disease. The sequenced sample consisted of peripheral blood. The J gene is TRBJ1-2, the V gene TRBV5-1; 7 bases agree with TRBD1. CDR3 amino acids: CASSLAIRGFTDGYTF. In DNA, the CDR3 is TGCGCCAGCAGCTTGGCCATCAGGGGGTTTACTGATGGCTACACCTTC. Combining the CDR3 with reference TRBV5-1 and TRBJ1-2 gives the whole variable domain KAGVTQTPRYLIKTRGQQVTLSCSPISGHRSVSWYQQTPGQGLQFLFEYFSETQRNKGNFPGRFSGRQFSNSRSEMNVSTLELGDSALYLCASSLAIRGFTDGYTFGSGTRLTVV.